This T cell receptor (beta chain) was documented in a study of cytomegalovirus exposure and HLA in healthy donors. The CDR3 runs to 17 residues. Trimming removed 5 bases from V and 5 bases from J, with 24 bases in between. Germline values: CDR1 SGHAT, CDR2 FQDESV (reference sequence). Details on this clone: Its target is unknown.

A multiplex PCR was run with 60 Vbeta primers and 13 Jbeta primers. Data came from immunoSEQ multiplex PCR; TCRdb stores just in-frame clones and leaves some out. The data show 70,000 or so clones, and the top ten clones hold approximately 0.78%. Regarding the study as a whole: Sequencing artifact likely explains a cluster of highly shared sequence variants. Later analysis demonstrated an association between a missense DCLRE1C variant and TCR beta V- and J-gene trimming. Reportedly, a later analysis found an Asian-associated ancestry cluster had fewer N-insertions than the approximately 600-donor mean.

The sample comprised PBMCs. The receptor was isolated from a boy aged 5-17 years in good health and CMV-seronegative. The rearrangement links TRBV11-1 to TRBJ1-1; possible D gene TRBD1, 6 bases. The chain's CDR3 is CASSTLPGHPKGTEAFF. The CDR3 region has the DNA TGTGCCAGCAGCACCTTACCGGGACATCCTAAGGGGACTGAAGCTTTCTTT.